These 22 T cell receptor beta chains share one sample of origin, sequenced in a study of response to subunit inactivated influenza vaccine. TCRdb independently ran MiXCR on the RT-PCR reads; one entry per CDR3 protein. The data show some 180,000 distinct CDR3 sequences, 9.2% seen once. The sample was non-naive T cells sorted from PBMCs, taken on the day of vaccination. These receptors originate from a man aged 45-65 years who received an inactivated influenza vaccine.

This clonotype was seen more than once but under ten times. The rearrangement joins TRBV7-2 to TRBJ1-2; D might be TRBD1 (6 bases). The CDR3 totals 14 residues. V lost 5 bases and J lost 2, with 12 bases in between. Germline values: CDR1 SGHTA, CDR2 FQGNSA. The CDR3 here is CASSPPGQNYGYTF. Written as DNA, the CDR3 is TGTGCCAGCAGCCCTCCAGGACAGAACTATGGCTACACCTTC.

This clonotype appeared a few times. The rearrangement joins TRBV4-3 to TRBJ1-3; D is ambiguous. The CDR3 is made up of 15 amino acids. Trimming took 4 bases from V and 0 from J, leaving 10 bases between them. Germline values: CDR1 LGHNA, CDR2 YSLEER. CDR3 in amino acids: CASSLTRDSGNTIYF. CDR3 DNA sequence: TGCGCCAGCAGCCTCACCAGAGACTCTGGAAACACCATATATTTT.

This clonotype was picked up a small number of times. The gene calls are TRBV10-3 and TRBJ1-2, with a weak D call TRBD1 (5 bases). Trimming removed 0 bases from V and 3 bases from J, with 11 bases in between. CDR1 is ENHRY, CDR2 SYGVKD, per germline. CDR3 length: 15 amino acids. CDR3 sequence reads: CAISESRDRHYGYTF. The CDR3 coding sequence is TGTGCCATCAGTGAGTCGAGGGACCGACACTATGGCTACACCTTC.

This clonotype has more than one count but fewer than ten. V gene TRBV20-1 combines with J gene TRBJ1-2; D not certain. Trimming took off 1 base at V and 7 bases at J, with 16 bases between the two ends. There are 14 residues in the CDR3. Per the germline V gene, CDR1 is DFQATT and CDR2 is SNEGSKA (reference sequence). CDR3: CSARGPGRYGGYTF. CDR3 bases: TGCAGTGCTAGAGGGCCCGGCAGGTACGGTGGCTACACCTTC.

The chain uses TRBV10-3 and TRBJ2-1; 8 bases fit TRBD2. Germline assignment: CDR1 ENHRY and CDR2 SYGVKD. The CDR3 sequence is 15 residues long. After removal of 6 bases from V and 5 bases from J, the junction contained 9 bases not matched to a gene. CDR3 sequence: CAIRGQRGRDNEQFF. The CDR3 nucleotides are TGTGCCATCAGGGGCCAGCGGGGGAGAGACAATGAGCAGTTCTTC.

This clonotype was seen a few times. This chain joins TRBV7-9 and TRBJ1-1, with 8 bases lining up with TRBD1. The germline gives CDR1 SEHNR, CDR2 FQNEAQ (reference sequence). CDR3 length: 15 residues. V shed 5 bases, J shed 2 bases, and the junction held 7 bases outside the gene matches. The CDR3: CASSTGQGRNTEAFF. CDR3 nucleotide sequence: TGTGCCAGCAGCACCGGACAGGGTAGAAACACTGAAGCTTTCTTT.

In this sample, this clonotype turned up a few times. The chain couples TRBV6-5 to TRBJ2-7; weak D call: TRBD1 (6 bases). V was trimmed by 6 bases and J by 0 bases, leaving 6 bases between them. The CDR3 totals 12 residues. Germline V gene data show CDR1 as MNHEY and CDR2 as SVGAGI. The CDR3 is CASRQGSYEQYF. Written as DNA, the CDR3 is TGTGCCAGCAGACAGGGCTCCTACGAGCAGTACTTC.

This clonotype has just a few counts. The chain employs TRBV2 and TRBJ2-3; D call uncertain. The V end lost 2 bases, the J end lost 4 bases, and 4 bases lay between the germline ends. There are 12 residues in the CDR3. The V gene's germline CDR1 is SNHLY and CDR2 FYNNEI. The CDR3 sequence is CASSEWADTQYF. The CDR3 DNA sequence: TGTGCCAGCAGTGAATGGGCAGATACGCAGTATTTT.

This clonotype was counted only a few times. The gene calls are TRBV27 and TRBJ2-7; the D call may be TRBD1 or TRBD2 (5 bases each). Per germline, CDR1 MNHEY and CDR2 SMNVEV (reference sequence). The V end was cut by 5 bases, the J end by 4 bases, with 24 bases between. CDR3 size: 17 residues. This CDR3 is CASSEGWEVGNIYEQYF. CDR3 coding DNA: TGTGCCAGCAGTGAGGGGTGGGAAGTGGGGAACATATACGAGCAGTACTTC.

This clonotype was observed a handful of times. The J gene is TRBJ2-2, the V gene TRBV27, with 10 bases identical to TRBD2. CDR3 length: 15 residues. The germline V gene has CDR1 MNHEY and CDR2 SMNVEV (reference sequence). V was pared by 5 bases and J by 6 bases, with 6 bases of the junction left unmatched. CDR3 sequence (DNA): TGTGCCAGCAGTAGGAGCGGGAGGGCCCCCGGGGAGCTGTTTTTT. Translation gives CASSRSGRAPGELFF.

This clonotype was seen many times. The chain links TRBV5-1 to TRBJ1-1; D is unclear. Germline CDR1 SGHRS, CDR2 YFSETQ. This CDR3 contains 11 residues. Trimming pared 5 bases from V and 5 bases from J, leaving 7 bases between. The CDR3 DNA reads TGCGCCAGCAGAGGTGAAACTGAAGCTTTCTTT. Translating it yields CASRGETEAFF.

This clonotype has just a few counts. The rearrangement links TRBV7-8 to TRBJ2-5; tentatively, D is TRBD2 (7 bases). The germline V gene has CDR1 SGHVS and CDR2 FQNEAQ. V dropped 2 bases and J dropped 5 bases, with 12 bases sitting between them. This CDR3 region has 14 residues. Here the CDR3 reads CASSLRGAWETQYF. In DNA form, the CDR3 reads TGTGCCAGCAGCTTACGGGGGGCCTGGGAGACCCAGTACTTC. Drawing the rest from reference TRBV7-8 and TRBJ2-5, the complete variable domain is GAGVSQSPRYKVAKRGQDVALRCDPISGHVSLFWYQQALGQGPEFLTYFQNEAQLDKSGLPSDRFFAERPEGSVSTLKIQRTQQEDSAVYLCASSLRGAWETQYFGPGTRLLVL.

At least ten counts were recorded for this clonotype. The rearrangement links TRBV7-2 to TRBJ2-3; maybe TRBD2 (6 bases). V lost 2 bases to trimming and J lost 2 bases, with 14 bases between them. The CDR3 length is 16 residues. Germline lookup yields CDR1 SGHTA and CDR2 FQGNSA. CDR3 region: CASSLMVAVLTDTQYF. The CDR3 DNA follows: TGTGCCAGCAGCTTAATGGTAGCGGTTCTCACAGATACGCAGTATTTT.

This rearrangement joins TRBV7-9 to TRBJ1-4; D gene unclear. There are 15 residues in the CDR3. Germline V gene sequence: CDR1 SEHNR, CDR2 FQNEAQ (reference sequence). V lost 2 bases, J lost 7 bases, and 14 bases lay in between. CDR3 loop: CASSLSLRGIEKLFF. In DNA, the CDR3 is TGTGCCAGCAGCTTATCCCTTCGTGGGATTGAAAAACTGTTTTTT. The full variable domain, with the rest looked up from reference TRBV7-9 and TRBJ1-4, is DTGVSQNPRHKITKRGQNVTFRCDPISEHNRLYWYRQTLGQGPEFLTYFQNEAQLEKSRLLSDRFSAERPKGSFSTLEIQRTEQGDSAMYLCASSLSLRGIEKLFFGSGTQLSVL.

V usage is TRBV15 and J usage is TRBJ2-7; D possibly corresponds to TRBD1 (6 bases). There are 17 residues in the CDR3. Germline V CDR1 and CDR2: LNHNV, YYDKDF (reference sequence). V lost 4 bases and J 1 base, leaving 20 bases between the germline ends. The CDR3 DNA follows: TGTGCCACCAGCATGCCGGGACACTCCGTTTATTCCTACGAGCAGTACTTC. Amino acid sequence: CATSMPGHSVYSYEQYF. Supplemented by reference TRBV15 and TRBJ2-7, the full variable domain reads DAMVIQNPRYQVTQFGKPVTLSCSQTLNHNVMYWYQQKSSQAPKLLFHYYDKDFNNEADTPDNFQSRRPNTSFCFLDIRSPGLGDTAMYLCATSMPGHSVYSYEQYFGPGTRLTVT.

This chain connects TRBV28 to TRBJ2-7; 8 nucleotides line up with TRBD1. V shed 5 bases and J 1 base; nucleotides not matched to a gene: 16. The germline gives CDR1 MDHEN, CDR2 SYDVKM. This CDR3 spans 18 amino acids. CDR3 amino acids: CASSQPGQEISRSYEQYF. DNA of the CDR3: TGTGCCAGCAGTCAACCGGGACAGGAAATATCGCGTTCCTACGAGCAGTACTTC. Based on the CDR3 plus reference TRBV28 and TRBJ2-7, the full variable domain is DVKVTQSSRYLVKRTGEKVFLECVQDMDHENMFWYRQDPGLGLRLIYFSYDVKMKEKGDIPEGYSVSREKKERFSLILESASTNQTSMYLCASSQPGQEISRSYEQYFGPGTRLTVT.

The gene calls are TRBV7-9 and TRBJ2-5, with D perhaps TRBD1 (5 bases). The CDR3 length is 17 residues. Germline CDR1 SEHNR, CDR2 FQNEAQ (reference sequence). V lost 3 bases, J lost 5 bases, and 22 bases lay in between. CDR3 sequence reads: CASSFFIMGRVRETQYF. The CDR3 coding sequence is TGTGCCAGCAGCTTTTTCATCATGGGCAGGGTCCGGGAGACCCAGTACTTC.

Only a few counts were recorded for this clonotype. This chain links TRBV28 with TRBJ1-6; no definite D call. Germline V gives CDR1 MDHEN, CDR2 SYDVKM. Trimming cost V 7 bases and J 10 bases, with 11 bases left between them. This CDR3 comprises 12 residues. DNA for the CDR3: TGTGCCAGCACCTTAGGTAGATCACCCCTCCACTTT. Amino acid sequence: CASTLGRSPLHF.

The sample holds one count of this clonotype. The V call is TRBV6-2 or TRBV6-3, the J call TRBJ2-1, with D perhaps TRBD2 (6 bases). This CDR3 is 16 amino acids long. Germline CDR1 reads MNHEY; CDR2 reads SVGEGT. V lost 6 bases and J 4 bases, leaving 19 bases between the germline ends. CDR3 in amino acids: CASSLDPSGSYNEQFF. Written as DNA, the CDR3 is TGTGCCAGCAGCCTTGACCCCAGCGGGTCTTACAATGAGCAGTTCTTC.

In this sample, this clonotype turned up a few times. The chain is built from TRBV7-9 and TRBJ2-3; 8 nucleotides line up with TRBD2. CDR3 size: 15 residues. The junction had 4 bases not matched to a gene; V was cut back by 1 base and J by 4 bases. CDR1 and CDR2 (germline): SEHNR, FQNEAQ (reference sequence). CDR3 region: CASSLERGWADTQYF. CDR3 sequence (DNA): TGTGCCAGCAGCTTAGAGCGGGGGTGGGCAGATACGCAGTATTTT.

This clonotype was found many times. The chain uses TRBV5-4 and TRBJ2-1; D gene ambiguous. Between the trimmed V and J ends, which lost 1 base and 3 bases, there was a span of 14 bases. The CDR3 is 16 amino acids. Germline CDR1 is SGHNT and CDR2 is YYREEE (reference sequence). In nucleotides, the CDR3 is TGTGCCAGCAGCTTGTCGAAAGGCGCTTTCTACAATGAGCAGTTCTTC. Its protein is CASSLSKGAFYNEQFF.

In this sample, this clonotype turned up many times. The J gene is TRBJ1-5, the V gene TRBV12-3 or TRBV12-4, with TRBD1 matching over 7 bases. With V trimmed by 6 bases and J by 6 bases, 8 bases remained unmatched. This CDR3 contains 14 residues. CDR3 in amino acids: CASRPTGEGQPQHF. Written as DNA, the CDR3 is TGTGCCAGCAGACCTACAGGGGAGGGTCAGCCCCAGCATTTT.